This T cell receptor beta chain stems from a study of PD-1 blockade in classical Hodgkin lymphoma. Documented time point: newly diagnosed, previously untreated cHL patient sample. Per the germline V gene, CDR1 is SGDLS and CDR2 is YYNGEE. The CDR3 is made up of 15 amino acids. V was shortened by 6 bases and J by 5 bases, with 20 bases between the two germline ends. Clones were read by immunoSEQ multiplex PCR, and TCRdb kept only the in-frame ones, dropping some. This repertoire shows 70,000 or so clones, 93% found once; its top ten account for roughly 2.7%. The chain uses TRBV9 and TRBJ1-1; D possibly corresponds to TRBD1 (6 bases). The clonotype was recovered from a human donor with classical Hodgkin lymphoma. Sequences were obtained from peripheral blood mononuclear cells (PBMCs). This CDR3 is CASTVDPQGNTEAFF. For the CDR3, the DNA is TGTGCCAGCACCGTGGACCCACAGGGAAATACTGAAGCTTTCTTT.